These 17 T cell receptor beta chains were all obtained from the same sample, sequenced in a study of blood T cell repertoires in COVID-19. TCRdb keeps only in-frame clones here, not all; method: immunoSEQ multiplex PCR. The sample has about 120,000 clones; about four fifths are singletons. Sequencing used peripheral blood. The receptors here all came from a man in his sixties with active or convalescent COVID-19.

The rearrangement links TRBV5-1 to TRBJ1-6; D unclear. The CDR3 is 15 amino acids. Germline V gives CDR1 SGHRS, CDR2 YFSETQ. Trimming took 0 bases from V and 0 from J, leaving 4 bases between them. CDR3 coding DNA: TGCGCCAGCAGCTTGGCCTCCTCCTATAATTCACCCCTCCACTTT. Amino acid sequence: CASSLASSYNSPLHF.

The chain joins TRBV27 to TRBJ2-7, with D possibly TRBD1 on 6 matching bases. The CDR3 runs to 14 residues. Germline V lookup: CDR1 MNHEY, CDR2 SMNVEV (reference sequence). Deletions cut 5 bases from V and 5 bases from J, with 16 bases between. This chain's CDR3 is CASSPPGHRNEQYF. The CDR3 DNA follows: TGTGCCAGCAGTCCTCCGGGACATAGAAACGAGCAGTACTTC.

This rearrangement joins TRBV7-3 to TRBJ1-2, with D hard to call. In germline, CDR1 is SGHTA, CDR2 FQGTGA. The CDR3 length is 13 residues. V lost 0 bases, J lost 7 bases, and 9 bases lay in between. CDR3 nucleotides: TGTGCCAGCAGCTTAACGGTGGGAGGTGGCTACACCTTC. Translated: CASSLTVGGGYTF.

CDR3 sequence reads: CASSSMGTGTGGSYGYTF. DNA for the CDR3: TGTGCCAGCAGTTCCATGGGGACCGGGACGGGAGGCTCCTATGGCTACACCTTC. The chain has TRBV28 and TRBJ1-2; a possible D gene is TRBD1 (5 bases). With 4 bases removed from V and 4 bases from J, the gap between germline ends came to 25 bases. CDR1 is MDHEN, CDR2 SYDVKM, per germline. The CDR3 runs 18 residues.

The chain is built from TRBV5-1 and TRBJ2-2, with 7 bases aligning to TRBD2. The CDR3 is made up of 15 amino acids. From germline, CDR1 is SGHRS and CDR2 YFSETQ. V was clipped by 5 bases and J by 2 bases; unmatched bases: 6. As DNA, the CDR3 is TGCGCCAGCAGGACCCCGGGACTAAACACCGGGGAGCTGTTTTTT. This translates into CASRTPGLNTGELFF.

This rearrangement joins TRBV5-6 to TRBJ2-5; TRBD2 agrees at 7 bases. The CDR3 has 14 residues. Trimming removed 1 base from V and 5 bases from J; junction bases left unmatched: 5. Per the germline V gene, CDR1 is SGHDT and CDR2 is YYEEEE. CDR3 bases: TGTGCCAGCAGCTTGCAAGCTAGCGGTGAGACCCAGTACTTC. Its translation: CASSLQASGETQYF.

The chain links TRBV11-3 to TRBJ2-7; no firm D call. This CDR3 contains 14 residues. Trimming pared 0 bases from V and 5 bases from J, leaving 11 bases between. CDR1 and CDR2 (germline): SGHNT, YENEEA. In DNA, the CDR3 is TGTGCCAGCAGCTTAGATCCAGGATCTAACGAGCAGTACTTC. Its protein product is CASSLDPGSNEQYF.

The chain couples TRBV19 to TRBJ2-4, with TRBD2 matching over 9 bases. This CDR3 is built from 16 residues. Trimming took 5 bases from V and 8 from J; bases not matched to a gene: 13. The germline gives CDR1 LNHDA, CDR2 SQIVND (reference sequence). The CDR3 DNA is TGTGCCAGTAGTCTTTATAGCGGGGGAACCGTGGACATTCAGTACTTC. Translating it yields CASSLYSGGTVDIQYF.

The chain combines TRBV2 with TRBJ1-2, with D maybe TRBD1 (6 bases). Trimming left V 6 bases short and J 2 bases short, with 19 bases between. Germline-derived CDR1 and CDR2 are SNHLY and FYNNEI. The CDR3 length is 16 residues. For the CDR3, the DNA is TGTGCCAGCAGCCTTTATTCAGGGGCTCTCAACTATGGCTACACCTTC. This encodes CASSLYSGALNYGYTF.

This chain connects TRBV3-1 (or the pseudogene TRBV3-2) to TRBJ2-4; possibly TRBD2 for D (6 bases). The V gene's germline CDR1 is LGHDT and CDR2 YNNKEL (reference sequence). The V and J ends lost 0 bases and 14 bases respectively, with 14 bases between them. The CDR3 length is 13 residues. CDR3 coding DNA: TGTGCCAGCAGCCAAGATAGGACTACCCCTGAGTACTTC. Protein: CASSQDRTTPEYF.

This chain links TRBV2 with TRBJ2-1, with 7 nucleotides matching TRBD2. Germline-derived CDR1 and CDR2 are SNHLY and FYNNEI. The trim removed 6 bases at V and 10 bases at J, leaving 3 bases unmatched. The CDR3 contains 11 residues. CDR3 region: CASSVLAEQFF. CDR3 sequence (DNA): TGTGCCAGCAGCGTACTAGCGGAGCAGTTCTTC.

In its sample, this clone was seen a few times. The chain links TRBV21-1 to TRBJ2-4; the table's D call TRBD1 went unverified against the DNA. TRBV21-1 is listed as a pseudogene. The length of the CDR3 is 14 residues. CDR3 region: CASSAHIAKNIQYF. CDR3 DNA sequence: TGTGCCAGCAGCGCACATATAGCCAAAAACATTCAGTACTTC.

J is TRBJ2-3 and V is TRBV5-4, with 9 positions matching TRBD1. V was clipped by 0 bases and J by 6 bases; unmatched bases: 8. Germline V gene data show CDR1 as SGHNT and CDR2 as YYREEE (reference sequence). The CDR3 has 16 residues. The CDR3: CASSLDGTGLRDTQYF. CDR3 sequence (DNA): TGTGCCAGCAGCTTGGACGGGACAGGGCTGAGGGATACGCAGTATTTT.

This clone was observed a handful of times. This chain links TRBV7-9 with TRBJ2-1; 13 bases fit TRBD2. The trim removed 4 bases at V and 6 bases at J, leaving 3 bases unmatched. This CDR3 spans 15 amino acids. Germline V gene data show CDR1 as SEHNR and CDR2 as FQNEAQ (reference sequence). Written as DNA, the CDR3 is TGTGCCAGCAGCTGGACTAGCGGGAGATCCAATGAGCAGTTCTTC. Translated: CASSWTSGRSNEQFF.

This clone came up a few times. This chain links TRBV5-6 with TRBJ1-4; 7 bases line up with TRBD1. The CDR3 loop spans 16 amino acids. The germline V gene encodes CDR1 SGHDT and CDR2 YYEEEE. V lost 0 bases to trimming and J lost 5 bases; unmatched junction nucleotides: 7. CDR3 sequence: CASSLEQGWGNEKLFF. DNA for the CDR3: TGTGCCAGCAGCTTGGAACAGGGGTGGGGGAATGAAAAACTGTTTTTT.

The chain links TRBV7-9 to TRBJ2-5; tentatively, D is TRBD1 (5 bases). Germline V gene sequence: CDR1 SEHNR, CDR2 FQNEAQ (reference sequence). V lost 6 bases, J lost 8 bases, and 19 bases lay in between. The CDR3 loop spans 14 amino acids. This CDR3 reads CASRSTVPRETQYF. The CDR3 DNA follows: TGTGCCAGCAGATCGACAGTGCCAAGAGAAACCCAGTACTTC.

V gene TRBV11-2 combines with J gene TRBJ2-1, with 12 nucleotides matching TRBD2. Germline V gene data show CDR1 as SGHAT and CDR2 as FQNNGV. V gave up 1 base and J gave up 15 bases; unmatched junction bases: 10. The CDR3 is 15 residues long. The CDR3 spells CASSLGPTTSGRRFF. The CDR3 DNA follows: TGTGCCAGCAGCTTAGGTCCTACGACTAGCGGGAGAAGGTTCTTC.